The entry below describes one T cell receptor (beta chain). The antigen remains unidentified. The V gene's germline CDR1 is SGHDT and CDR2 YYEEEE. V lost 0 bases and J 8 bases, leaving 14 bases between the germline ends. The CDR3 runs to 14 residues. The sample comes from a study of shared clonotypes between healthy human individuals. Across the whole study: Donors had three CD4 naive, three CD4 memory, two CD8 naive and one CD8 memory plate apiece.

Per the original data handling: Junction-only sequences produced by ImmunoSEQ had no quality scores, so filtering differed. The assay was immunoSEQ multiplex PCR, and TCRdb's table has in-frame clones only and misses some. Clonal size and the V and J genes are those of that table, whereas D and trimming came from the DNA. The data contain about 2.1 million clones, just over 90% of them singletons. Study results and limitations: Larger estimated richness was generally seen in naive subsets than in memory subsets.

Naive CD8 cells, CD45RO-negative and positively selected for CCR7, excluded terminally differentiated effector memory CD45RA+ cells. The clonotype originates from a man younger than 35 in good health. Some clones in this sample may be carry-over from other donors' samples. Sequences were obtained from naive CD8+ T cells from PBMCs. The rearrangement links TRBV5-6 to TRBJ1-2; tentative D call: TRBD1 (5 bases). The CDR3 coding sequence is TGTGCCAGCAGCTTGGGTTCAGGGCCTTACGGCTACACCTTC. As protein: CASSLGSGPYGYTF. Drawing the rest from reference TRBV5-6 and TRBJ1-2, the complete variable domain is DAGVTQSPTHLIKTRGQQVTLRCSPKSGHDTVSWYQQALGQGPQFIFQYYEEEERQRGNFPDRFSGHQFPNYSSELNVNALLLGDSALYLCASSLGSGPYGYTFGSGTRLTVV.